This is a list of T cell receptor beta chains from one sample in a study of T cells in Graves' hyperthyroidism and ophthalmopathy. MiXCR was run by TCRdb on the multiplex PCR reads, yielding one entry per CDR3 protein. This table has about 610,000 distinct CDR3 sequences, roughly 14% appearing once. The sample consisted of blood. The source of these receptors is a woman between 40 and 50 years old with Graves' ophthalmopathy. Each CDR3 is given with its conserved first and last residue. A D gene is named only where the DNA matches it firmly. The size entry is marked missing in some rows and otherwise reads once, few, many or a size class.

j_call,d_call,clone_size,v_call,cdr3_nt,cdr3_aa
TRBJ1-2,-,few,TRBV6-1,TGTGCCAGCAGTTTAGCGCGGGCGTTAGGAGGCTACACCTTC,CASSLARALGGYTF
TRBJ2-1,-,-,TRBV9,TGTGCCAGCAGCGCCTACCCCGGGACCTCCTACAATGAGCAGTTCTTC,CASSAYPGTSYNEQFF
TRBJ2-3,-,few,TRBV5-1,TGCGCCAGCAGCTTGTCCGGGACCATCACTAGCACAGATACGCAGTATTTT,CASSLSGTITSTDTQYF
TRBJ2-5,TRBD1,many,TRBV2,TGTGCCAGCAGCACTCAACAGGGGCGGGAGACCCAGTACTTC,CASSTQQGRETQYF
TRBJ1-2,-,many,TRBV19,TGTGCCAGTAGTATAGATCAGGGGCAGGGAGATGGCTACACCTTC,CASSIDQGQGDGYTF
TRBJ2-2,TRBD2,-,TRBV19,TGTGCCAGTAGCGGGACTAGCGGGGTCCTGACCGGGGAGCTGTTTTTT,CASSGTSGVLTGELFF
TRBJ1-5,-,many,TRBV9,TGTGCCAGCAGCGTGTCGGGGGGCTACAATCAGCCCCAGCATTTT,CASSVSGGYNQPQHF
TRBJ1-1,-,many,TRBV10-3,TGTGCCATCAGTGAGTCGAGCCCGACCTCCCTCTCTGTTGAAGCTTTCTTT,CAISESSPTSLSVEAFF
TRBJ2-5,TRBD2,-,TRBV7-9,TGTGCCAGCAGCTTAGGACTAGCGGGAGTTTTGGCGACCCAGTACTTC,CASSLGLAGVLATQYF
TRBJ2-5,-,many,TRBV6-1,TGTGCCAGCAGAGAGAGGACACCGGAGACCCAGTACTTC,CASRERTPETQYF
TRBJ2-7,TRBD1,many,TRBV28,TGTGCCAGCAGTTTAAGGGGGACAGGGGGCCCCTACGAGCAGTACTTC,CASSLRGTGGPYEQYF
TRBJ2-7,-,-,TRBV6-1,TGTGCCAGCAGCAGGACAGCCGACGGCTCCTACGAGCAGTACTTC,CASSRTADGSYEQYF
TRBJ2-3,TRBD1,many,TRBV12-3/TRBV12-4,TGTGCCAGCAGCACCGACAGGGGGCAAGCAGATACGCAGTATTTT,CASSTDRGQADTQYF
TRBJ2-2,-,few,TRBV20-1,TGCAGTGTCGGGAGTACCCTCTCCGGGGAGCTGTTTTTT,CSVGSTLSGELFF
TRBJ2-7,-,-,TRBV9,TGTGCCAGCAGCGTAGCTAGGCAGGCACAGCTCTACGAGCAGTACTTC,CASSVARQAQLYEQYF